This T cell receptor (beta chain) was recovered during a study of beta chain features in type 1 diabetes. In the study overall: Examination spanned about 99 million sorted cells from all samples.

Findings of the study overall: Type 1 diabetes patients had moderately but significantly shorter TCRB CDR3s in all four CD4+ subsets.

This CDR3 region has 16 residues. CDR1 and CDR2 from the germline V gene are LGHNA and YNFKEQ. The ends lost 4 bases at V and 1 base at J; junction bases unmatched: 5. All of the isolated RNA was reverse transcribed, so expressed TCRB transcripts were sequenced. Produced via immunoSEQ multiplex PCR; TCRdb's table is partial and in-frame only. The sample has 50,000 or so clones; 42% are singletons. This clone has only a few counts. As yet, its antigen is unknown. This receptor was obtained from a man aged 30 to 45 with type 1 diabetes. Sequencing was done on a sample of Tregs from blood. V is TRBV4-2 and J is TRBJ2-3; TRBD2 matches 10 bases. The CDR3 protein is CASSPEGLAGTDTQYF. The CDR3 coding sequence is TGTGCCAGCAGCCCCGAAGGACTAGCGGGCACAGATACGCAGTATTTT.